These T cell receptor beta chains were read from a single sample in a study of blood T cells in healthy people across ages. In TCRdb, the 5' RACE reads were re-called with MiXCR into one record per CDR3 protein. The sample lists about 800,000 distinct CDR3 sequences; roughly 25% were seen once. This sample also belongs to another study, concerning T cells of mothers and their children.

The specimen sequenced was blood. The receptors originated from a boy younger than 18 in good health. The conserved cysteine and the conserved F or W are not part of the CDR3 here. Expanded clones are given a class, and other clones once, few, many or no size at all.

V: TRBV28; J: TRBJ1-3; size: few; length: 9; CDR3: ASVYGNTIY
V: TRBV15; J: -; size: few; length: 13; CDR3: ATASGRATYNEQF
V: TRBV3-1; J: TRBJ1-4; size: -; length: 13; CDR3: ASSQPDRVPEKLF
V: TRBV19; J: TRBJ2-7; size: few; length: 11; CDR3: ASAGQPTYEQY
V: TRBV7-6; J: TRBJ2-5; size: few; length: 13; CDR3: ASSGALTSEETQY
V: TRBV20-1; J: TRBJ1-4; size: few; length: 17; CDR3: SATNSDPGRFATNEKLF
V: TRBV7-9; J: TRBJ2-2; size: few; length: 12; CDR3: ASSPTQDTGELF
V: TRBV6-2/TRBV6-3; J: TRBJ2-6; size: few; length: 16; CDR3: ASSSLDRGYTGANVLT
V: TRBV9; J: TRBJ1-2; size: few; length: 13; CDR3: ASSVEAGKVGGYT
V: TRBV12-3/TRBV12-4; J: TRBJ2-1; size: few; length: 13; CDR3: ASSSTGTGFNEQF
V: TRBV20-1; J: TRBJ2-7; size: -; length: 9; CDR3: SASILFEQY
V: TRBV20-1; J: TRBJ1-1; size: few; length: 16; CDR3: SARVLGDRARMNTEAF
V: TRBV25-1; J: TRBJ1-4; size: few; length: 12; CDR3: ASSLTGGWEKLF
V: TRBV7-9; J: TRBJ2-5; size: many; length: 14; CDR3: ASSLGGGNLQETQY
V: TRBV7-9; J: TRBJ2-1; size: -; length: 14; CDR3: ASRHGGSGPYNEQF
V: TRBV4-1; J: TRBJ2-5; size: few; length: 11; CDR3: ASSQDLWETQY
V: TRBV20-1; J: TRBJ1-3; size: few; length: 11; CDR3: SARDSGVNTIY
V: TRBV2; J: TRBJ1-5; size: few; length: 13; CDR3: ASSESHNSNQPQH
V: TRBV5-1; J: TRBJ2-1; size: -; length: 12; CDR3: ASSLSVTYNEQF
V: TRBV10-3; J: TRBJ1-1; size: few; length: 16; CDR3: AIRTPRGAKEGGPEAF
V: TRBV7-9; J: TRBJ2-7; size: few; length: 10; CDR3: ASSSNSLEQY
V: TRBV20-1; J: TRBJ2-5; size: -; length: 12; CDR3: SARVPGRIGTQY
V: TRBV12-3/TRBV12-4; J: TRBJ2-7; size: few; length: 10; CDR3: ASRGWTYEQY
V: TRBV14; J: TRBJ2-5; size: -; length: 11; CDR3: ASSRQLGETQY
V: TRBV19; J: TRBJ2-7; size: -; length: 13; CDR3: ASSIFTGTGNEQY
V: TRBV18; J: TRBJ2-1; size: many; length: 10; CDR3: ASSPQMHEQF
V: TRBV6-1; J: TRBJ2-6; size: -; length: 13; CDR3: ASTTGDSGANVLT
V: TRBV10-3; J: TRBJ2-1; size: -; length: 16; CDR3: AISDPSGLAVPHNEQF
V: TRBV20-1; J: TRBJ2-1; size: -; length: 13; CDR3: SASPGTGTVNEQF
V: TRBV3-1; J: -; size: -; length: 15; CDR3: ASSQDRRRGLQETQY
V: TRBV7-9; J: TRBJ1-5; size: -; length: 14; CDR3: ASSLVSSGGRQPQH
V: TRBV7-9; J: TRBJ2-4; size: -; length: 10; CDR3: ASSLATGCGY
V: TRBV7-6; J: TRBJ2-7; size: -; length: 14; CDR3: ASSLERDRASYEQY
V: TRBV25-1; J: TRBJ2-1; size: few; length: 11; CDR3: ASRGEGRDPSD
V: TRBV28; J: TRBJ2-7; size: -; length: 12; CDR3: ASGSGRAPYEQY
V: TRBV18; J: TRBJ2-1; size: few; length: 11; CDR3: ASSPSQGDTPF
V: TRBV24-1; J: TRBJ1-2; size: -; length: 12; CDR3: ATSDFRVGGGYT
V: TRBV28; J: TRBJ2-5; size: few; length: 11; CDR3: ASRADGRETQY
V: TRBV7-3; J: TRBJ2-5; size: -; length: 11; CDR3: ASSPTQEETQY
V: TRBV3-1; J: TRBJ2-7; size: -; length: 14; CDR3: ASSPPLGGRAGEQY